The 24 T cell receptor beta chains in this list originate from one sample, sequenced in a study of T cells in Graves' hyperthyroidism and ophthalmopathy. Amplified regions were TCR beta CDR3 sequences from RNA transcripts. During a first-round RT-PCR of the TCR CDR3, the HTBI primer set was used. TCRdb analysed the multiplex PCR reads with MiXCR anew, one entry per CDR3 protein. Seen here are 96,000 or so distinct CDR3 sequences, about half observed once, and the top ten hold 25% to 30%. The sample was blood. The origin of the receptors is a woman aged 40 to 50 with Graves' hyperthyroidism.

The rearrangement uses TRBV20-1 and TRBJ2-1, with 8 bases lining up with TRBD2. After removal of 3 bases from V and 4 bases from J, the junction contained 5 bases not matched to a gene. This CDR3 comprises 14 residues. The germline V gene has CDR1 DFQATT and CDR2 SNEGSKA (reference sequence). The CDR3 nucleotides are TGCAGTGCTAGTTTAGCGGGAATATACAATGAGCAGTTCTTC. This encodes CSASLAGIYNEQFF.

This clonotype was counted ten times or more. V usage is TRBV5-1 and J usage is TRBJ2-5, with TRBD1 matching 9 bases. Germline V gene lookup returns CDR1 SGHRS and CDR2 YFSETQ. The V segment lost 4 bases and the J segment 4 bases; nucleotides outside the gene matches: 5. This CDR3 has 14 amino acids. For the CDR3, the DNA is TGCGCCAGCAGCCGGACAGGGGTTGGAGAGACCCAGTACTTC. Residues: CASSRTGVGETQYF.

At least ten counts were recorded for this clonotype. The chain combines TRBV28 with TRBJ1-6; maybe TRBD1 (6 bases). Germline lookup yields CDR1 MDHEN and CDR2 SYDVKM. V was shortened by 5 bases and J by 1 base, with 12 bases between the two germline ends. The CDR3 contains 16 residues. This CDR3 reads CASSLTGISYNSPLHF. In nucleotides, the CDR3 is TGTGCCAGCAGTCTTACAGGGATATCCTATAATTCACCCCTCCACTTT.

V gene TRBV7-9 combines with J gene TRBJ1-1; 8 positions agree with TRBD1. The CDR3 is made up of 13 amino acids. The J segment lost 11 bases and the V segment lost 6 bases, leaving 11 bases of the junction unmatched. Germline CDR1 reads SEHNR; CDR2 reads FQNEAQ (reference sequence). CDR3 residues: CASRPTGDRVAFF. The DNA for the CDR3 is TGTGCCAGCAGACCGACAGGGGATAGGGTGGCTTTCTTT.

This clonotype was seen repeatedly, ten times or more. The chain couples TRBV12-3 or TRBV12-4 to TRBJ1-5; the D gene is possibly TRBD1 (6 bases). The CDR3 consists of 14 residues. V shed 1 base and J shed 6 bases, with 10 bases lying between them. In DNA form, the CDR3 reads TGTGCCAGCAGTTTAGAGGGGGAGGTTCAGCCCCAGCATTTT. Its protein is CASSLEGEVQPQHF.

V gene TRBV29-1 combines with J gene TRBJ1-1; no clear D. The CDR3 length is 11 residues. The V gene lost 8 bases and the J gene lost 3 bases, with 10 bases spanning the gap. The germline V gene has CDR1 SQVTM and CDR2 ANQGSEA. The CDR3 is CSWWLHTEAFF. Here the CDR3 DNA reads TGCAGCTGGTGGTTACACACTGAAGCTTTCTTT.

This clonotype was recorded many times. The V gene is TRBV20-1, the J gene TRBJ2-7, with a possible D match to TRBD2 (7 bases). Germline assignment: CDR1 DFQATT and CDR2 SNEGSKA (reference sequence). The CDR3 is 11 amino acids. Between the trimmed V and J ends, which lost 6 bases and 7 bases, there was a span of 13 bases. The CDR3 nucleotides read TGCAGTGCCAGGGGAGGGAAAGAGCAGTACTTC. It yields the protein CSARGGKEQYF.

In this sample, this clonotype turned up many times. The rearrangement uses TRBV20-1 and TRBJ1-2; 7 positions match TRBD1. Looked up from germline, CDR1 is DFQATT and CDR2 is SNEGSKA (reference sequence). V lost 3 bases, J lost 4 bases, and 8 bases stayed unmatched. There are 14 residues in the CDR3. For the CDR3, the DNA is TGCAGTGCTAGGGTCACAGGGGAGGGCTATGGCTACACCTTC. It translates to CSARVTGEGYGYTF.

V is TRBV10-3 and J is TRBJ1-5; D is possibly TRBD1 (6 bases). Trimming left V 0 bases short and J 5 bases short, with 11 bases between. This CDR3 has 15 amino acids. Per germline, CDR1 ENHRY and CDR2 SYGVKD. The CDR3 loop reads CAISESGTNDQPQHF. DNA of the CDR3: TGTGCCATCAGTGAGTCGGGGACAAACGATCAGCCCCAGCATTTT.

The sample holds a few counts of this clonotype. The V and J genes are TRBV10-3 and TRBJ2-5; maybe TRBD1 (5 bases). Germline V lookup: CDR1 ENHRY, CDR2 SYGVKD. Trimming took 0 bases from V and 5 from J, leaving 13 bases between them. The CDR3 spans 15 residues. The CDR3 bases are TGTGCCATCAGTGAGTCCGTCAGGGTACGGGAGACCCAGTACTTC. It is translated as CAISESVRVRETQYF.

This clonotype was detected ten times or more. The rearrangement joins TRBV5-1 to TRBJ2-7, with 8 bases matching TRBD1. The CDR3 covers 15 residues. Germline CDR1 and CDR2: SGHRS and YFSETQ. The V and J ends lost 6 bases and 0 bases, in that order; junction bases with no gene match: 8. The chain's CDR3 is CASKWGQESSYEQYF. The CDR3 DNA reads as TGCGCCAGCAAATGGGGACAGGAGAGCTCCTACGAGCAGTACTTC.

A note on this clonotype: The germline gene is not matched at one end of the junction; a read error may be the cause. The chain links TRBV7-9 to TRBJ2-5; TRBD2 is a possible D gene (5 bases). Germline loops: CDR1 SEHNR, CDR2 FQNEAQ (reference sequence). The CDR3 spans 13 residues. The CDR3 spells CASSQEAGETQYF. The CDR3 DNA sequence: TGCGCCAGCAGCCAAGAGGCGGGAGAGACCCAGTACTTC.

This clonotype is categorized as medium-sized. The rearrangement uses TRBV10-3 and TRBJ1-1, with D hard to call. CDR3 length: 14 amino acids. Germline CDR1 and CDR2: ENHRY and SYGVKD. The ends were cut back, 8 bases at V and 2 bases at J, with 15 bases in the middle. As DNA, the CDR3 is TGTGCCATCGGAGTGGGGTTCAGCAACACTGAAGCTTTCTTT. Translated: CAIGVGFSNTEAFF.

This chain joins TRBV7-2 and TRBJ2-2, with TRBD2 matching 12 bases. The CDR3 contains 17 residues. Trimming at V came to 1 base and at J to 6 bases, leaving 6 bases not matched to a gene. Germline V lookup: CDR1 SGHTA, CDR2 FQGNSA. In DNA, the CDR3 is TGTGCCAGCAGCTTAGGTCTAGCGGGAGGGCCGTCCGGGGAGCTGTTTTTT. Amino acids: CASSLGLAGGPSGELFF.

The chain has TRBV29-1 and TRBJ1-2; 8 bases line up with TRBD1. J gave up 6 bases and V 7 bases, and 4 bases lay outside the gene matches. This CDR3 region has 11 residues. CDR1 and CDR2 (germline): SQVTM, ANQGSEA. The DNA for the CDR3 is TGCAGCGGGGGACAGGCTCATGGCTACACCTTC. It is translated as CSGGQAHGYTF.

The chain joins TRBV7-2 to TRBJ1-2, with D unresolved. V shed 3 bases and J shed 4 bases, with 15 bases lying between them. Per the germline V gene, CDR1 is SGHTA and CDR2 is FQGNSA. The CDR3 is 15 residues long. Here the CDR3 DNA reads TGTGCCAGCAGCTTTACGGGGTCCGGGAGCTATGGCTACACCTTC. As protein: CASSFTGSGSYGYTF.

In its sample, this clonotype was seen many times. This chain connects TRBV2 to TRBJ1-5, with unresolved D. V dropped 4 bases and J dropped 0 bases, with 10 bases sitting between them. This CDR3 comprises 15 residues. From germline, CDR1 is SNHLY and CDR2 FYNNEI. CDR3 bases: TGTGCCAGCAGTGTAATGGATACTAGCAATCAGCCCCAGCATTTT. Encoded protein: CASSVMDTSNQPQHF.

The chain links TRBV7-9 to TRBJ1-4, with D perhaps matching TRBD1 (5 bases). From germline, CDR1 is SEHNR and CDR2 FQNEAQ (reference sequence). This CDR3 spans 13 amino acids. Trimming took off 4 bases at V and 8 bases at J, with 11 bases between the two ends. CDR3 loop: CASSYGHLEKLFF. CDR3 in DNA: TGTGCCAGCAGCTATGGACACCTAGAAAAACTGTTTTTT.

As for this clonotype: Since a much larger clone is just one base distant, this may be a read error. This sequence joins TRBV5-1 and TRBJ2-7; TRBD1 aligns across 10 bases. Germline CDR1 is SGHRS and CDR2 is YFSETQ. The CDR3 covers 16 residues. The CDR3 bases are TGTGCCGGCAGCGCCGGGACAGGGGCAGGGGTCTACGAGCAGTACTTC. Residues: CAGSAGTGAGVYEQYF.

This clonotype was observed many times. The chain recombines TRBV9 with TRBJ2-7; 8 bases are a match to TRBD1. CDR3 length: 15 residues. Germline assignment: CDR1 SGDLS and CDR2 YYNGEE. With V trimmed by 0 bases and J by 2 bases, 4 bases remained unmatched. The CDR3 protein is CASSVGGQGAYEQYF. The CDR3 DNA reads TGTGCCAGCAGCGTAGGAGGACAGGGCGCCTACGAGCAGTACTTC.

As concerns this clonotype: One end of the junction varies from germline; a read error may be responsible. The chain links TRBV7-9 to TRBJ2-2; 11 nucleotides agree with TRBD2. Germline CDR1 SEHNR, CDR2 FQNEAQ (reference sequence). This CDR3 contains 16 residues. CDR3 DNA sequence: TGTGCCAGCAGCATCGGGACTAGCGGACCCACCGGGGCGCTGTTTTTT. This gives the protein CASSIGTSGPTGALFF. Drawing the rest from reference TRBV7-9 and TRBJ2-2, the complete variable domain is DTGVSQNPRHKITKRGQNVTFRCDPISEHNRLYWYRQTLGQGPEFLTYFQNEAQLEKSRLLSDRFSAERPKGSFSTLEIQRTEQGDSAMYLCASSIGTSGPTGALFFGEGSRLTVL.

The chain has TRBV7-9 and TRBJ2-5, with 10 bases fitting TRBD2. This CDR3 has 14 residues. Losses at the gene ends were 3 bases for V and 4 bases for J; bases not matched to a gene: 2. Germline CDR1 SEHNR, CDR2 FQNEAQ (reference sequence). CDR3 protein: CASSFLAGGETQYF. CDR3 nucleotides: TGTGCCAGCAGCTTCTTAGCGGGAGGAGAGACCCAGTACTTC.

The CDR3 loop is CASSASPGQGITGELFF. In nucleotides, the CDR3 is TGTGCCAGCAGCGCATCACCGGGACAGGGAATCACCGGGGAGCTGTTTTTT. The rearrangement uses TRBV9 and TRBJ2-2; TRBD1 matches 9 bases. V gave up 3 bases and J gave up 4 bases; unmatched junction bases: 10. This CDR3 comprises 17 residues. From germline, CDR1 is SGDLS and CDR2 YYNGEE.

This chain joins TRBV24-1 and TRBJ1-2; unclear D gene. V was cut by 3 bases and J by 3 bases, with 16 bases left in between. Per the germline V gene, CDR1 is KGHDR and CDR2 is SFDVKD. The CDR3 is 16 residues long. The CDR3 DNA reads as TGTGCCACCAGTGATCGCGCCGGAAGGGAGCACTATGGCTACACCTTC. Translated, it gives CATSDRAGREHYGYTF.